The next 9 T cell receptor beta chains were all read from a single sample in a study of response to subunit inactivated influenza vaccine. TCRdb reprocessed the RT-PCR reads with MiXCR, giving one entry per CDR3 protein. The repertoire holds about 830,000 distinct CDR3 sequences, approximately 17% seen once, with around 9.9% in the top ten. The sequences come from PBMCs from blood, collected more than 4 days after vaccination. Receptor source: a man aged 50 to 60 who received an inactivated influenza vaccine.

The V and J genes are TRBV20-1 and TRBJ2-7; D ambiguous. Looked up from germline, CDR1 is DFQATT and CDR2 is SNEGSKA (reference sequence). CDR3 size: 13 residues. V was shortened by 6 bases and J by 5 bases, with 17 bases between the two germline ends. The CDR3 nucleotides read TGCAGTGCCCTCACACCCCAACGCGACGAGCAGTACTTC. Its protein is CSALTPQRDEQYF.

This sequence joins TRBV12-3 or TRBV12-4 and TRBJ1-5, with 10 nucleotides matching TRBD1. V dropped 3 bases and J dropped 2; count of bases not matched to a gene: 4. The CDR3 is made up of 16 amino acids. The CDR3 reads CASSFRDRGGNQPQHF. CDR3 DNA sequence: TGTGCCAGCAGTTTCCGGGACAGGGGTGGCAATCAGCCCCAGCATTTT.

The rearrangement links TRBV10-1 to TRBJ2-3; the D gene is possibly TRBD2 (5 bases). From germline, CDR1 is WNHNN and CDR2 SYGVQD (reference sequence). The V end was cut by 2 bases, the J end by 4 bases, with 10 bases between. The length of the CDR3 is 14 residues. This CDR3 reads CASSEASSADTQYF. The CDR3, as DNA: TGCGCCAGCAGTGAGGCTAGCAGCGCAGATACGCAGTATTTT.

This clonotype was seen a handful of times. The rearrangement uses TRBV7-2 and TRBJ2-1; D unresolved. Trimming removed 5 bases from V and 0 bases from J, with 11 bases in between. The germline V gene has CDR1 SGHTA and CDR2 FQGNSA. The CDR3 runs 15 residues. CDR3 nucleotides: TGTGCCAGCAGCCCCCGGAGATTCTCCTACAATGAGCAGTTCTTC. This encodes CASSPRRFSYNEQFF.

V gene TRBV25-1 combines with J gene TRBJ2-1, with unresolved D. V lost 5 bases and J lost 0, with 11 bases in between. CDR3 length equals 15 residues. Germline lookup yields CDR1 MGHDK and CDR2 SYGVNS. The CDR3 here is CASSHRFSSYNEQFF. DNA for the CDR3: TGTGCCAGCAGTCACCGGTTTAGCTCCTACAATGAGCAGTTCTTC.

This clonotype was found a few times. CDR3 nucleotides: TGTGCCAGCAGTTACGTTGGCGGGGGGGCCAAGTTCCAAGAGACCCAGTACTTC. Its translation: CASSYVGGGAKFQETQYF. The V and J genes are TRBV6-2 or TRBV6-3 and TRBJ2-5; 9 bases align to TRBD2. The CDR3 totals 18 residues. CDR1 MNHEY and CDR2 SVGEGT come from the germline V gene. V lost 2 bases and J lost 1; bases outside the gene matches: 11.

V usage is TRBV29-1 and J usage is TRBJ1-1; D perhaps matches TRBD1 (5 bases). The CDR3 covers 17 residues. The germline gives CDR1 SQVTM, CDR2 ANQGSEA. Trimming stripped 5 bases from V and 0 bases from J, with 22 bases between. CDR3 nucleotides: TGCAGCGTTATGGGGCTTGCTTCGTTCAACTTGAACACTGAAGCTTTCTTT. This gives the protein CSVMGLASFNLNTEAFF. The variable domain in full, with the rest retrieved from reference TRBV29-1 and TRBJ1-1, is SAVISQKPSRDICQRGTSLTIQCQVDSQVTMMFWYRQQPGQSLTLIATANQGSEATYESGFVIDKFPISRPNLTFSTLTVSNMSPEDSSIYLCSVMGLASFNLNTEAFFGQGTRLTVV.

A few counts support this clonotype. The V and J genes are TRBV6-6 and TRBJ1-1; D remains unclear. From germline, CDR1 is MNHNY and CDR2 SVGAGI (reference sequence). V was pared by 0 bases and J by 8 bases, with 7 bases between. The CDR3 consists of 12 residues. The CDR3 sequence: CASSYSRLEAFF. The CDR3 bases are TGTGCCAGCAGTTACTCGCGGTTGGAAGCTTTCTTT.

The V gene is TRBV20-1, the J gene TRBJ2-7; 9 nucleotides agree with TRBD2. Germline trimming cut 1 base from V and 3 bases from J; bases unmatched to any gene: 7. The germline V gene has CDR1 DFQATT and CDR2 SNEGSKA (reference sequence). The CDR3 is made up of 15 amino acids. The CDR3 loop is CSARALAGALYEQYF. CDR3 DNA: TGCAGTGCTAGAGCCTTAGCGGGGGCCCTCTACGAGCAGTACTTC.